Included here is one T cell receptor beta chain sequence, with context. The data derive from a study of blood T cell repertoires in COVID-19. This CDR3 comprises 14 residues. Trimming removed 3 bases at V and 4 bases at J, with 10 bases between. Germline assignment: CDR1 MNHEY and CDR2 SVGAGI. In the original analysis: Amplification of reference gene primers provided the estimated nucleated cell counts. Sequencing was performed with immunoSEQ multiplex PCR; in TCRdb, only in-frame clones are kept and a portion is missing. The DNA gave D and trimming, while V, J and clone size come from that table. The sample records approximately 500,000 clones, roughly 90% being singletons. The study drew participants aged about 18 to 89 years from 20 to 30 US areas.

The specimen was PBMCs or T cells enriched from blood (not recorded which). V usage is TRBV6-5 and J usage is TRBJ1-5; D call uncertain. This clonotype was obtained from a woman aged 40 to 49 who had recovered from COVID-19. The CDR3 DNA reads as TGTGCCAGCAGTTATGGTCAGCGAAATCAGCCCCAGCATTTT. The encoded protein is CASSYGQRNQPQHF.